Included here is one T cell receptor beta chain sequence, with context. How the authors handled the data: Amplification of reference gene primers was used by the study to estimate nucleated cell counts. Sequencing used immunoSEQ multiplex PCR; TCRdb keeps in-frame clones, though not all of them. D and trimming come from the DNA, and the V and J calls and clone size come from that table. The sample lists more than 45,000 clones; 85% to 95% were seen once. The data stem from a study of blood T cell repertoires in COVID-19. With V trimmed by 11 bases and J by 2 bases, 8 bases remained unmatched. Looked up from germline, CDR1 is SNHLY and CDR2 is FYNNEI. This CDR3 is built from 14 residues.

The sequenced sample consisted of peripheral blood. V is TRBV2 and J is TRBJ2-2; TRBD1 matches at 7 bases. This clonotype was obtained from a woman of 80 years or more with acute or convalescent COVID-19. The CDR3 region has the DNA TGTGCCGGCTCCAGACAGGGAAACACCGGGGAGCTGTTTTTT. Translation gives CAGSRQGNTGELFF.